This TCR beta chain was obtained from a study of Graves' ophthalmopathy and Graves' hyperthyroidism. The ends were cut back, 5 bases at V and 0 bases at J, with 11 bases in the middle. This CDR3 has 15 amino acids. CDR1 and CDR2 from the germline V gene are SGHAT and FQNNGV. RNA transcripts yielded amplified TCR beta CDR3 regions. An opening RT-PCR round employed HTBI primers and preceded a second-round multiplex PCR. TCRdb fed the multiplex PCR reads into MiXCR, producing one record per CDR3 protein. The data contain hundreds of thousands of distinct CDR3 sequences, approximately 15% of them seen just once; the ten biggest clones take up roughly 7%. This clonotype was recorded at least ten times. The antigen remains unidentified. Study-wide points: The majority of expanded thyroid clonotypes above 0.001 frequency also occurred in blood.

The sequencing input was peripheral blood. The rearrangement uses TRBV11-2 and TRBJ2-4; D is ambiguous. The clonotype originates from a woman in her late teens or twenties with stable Graves' hyperthyroidism. This chain's CDR3 is CASSPPAGAKNIQYF. In DNA, the CDR3 is TGTGCCAGCAGCCCGCCTGCTGGAGCCAAAAACATTCAGTACTTC.